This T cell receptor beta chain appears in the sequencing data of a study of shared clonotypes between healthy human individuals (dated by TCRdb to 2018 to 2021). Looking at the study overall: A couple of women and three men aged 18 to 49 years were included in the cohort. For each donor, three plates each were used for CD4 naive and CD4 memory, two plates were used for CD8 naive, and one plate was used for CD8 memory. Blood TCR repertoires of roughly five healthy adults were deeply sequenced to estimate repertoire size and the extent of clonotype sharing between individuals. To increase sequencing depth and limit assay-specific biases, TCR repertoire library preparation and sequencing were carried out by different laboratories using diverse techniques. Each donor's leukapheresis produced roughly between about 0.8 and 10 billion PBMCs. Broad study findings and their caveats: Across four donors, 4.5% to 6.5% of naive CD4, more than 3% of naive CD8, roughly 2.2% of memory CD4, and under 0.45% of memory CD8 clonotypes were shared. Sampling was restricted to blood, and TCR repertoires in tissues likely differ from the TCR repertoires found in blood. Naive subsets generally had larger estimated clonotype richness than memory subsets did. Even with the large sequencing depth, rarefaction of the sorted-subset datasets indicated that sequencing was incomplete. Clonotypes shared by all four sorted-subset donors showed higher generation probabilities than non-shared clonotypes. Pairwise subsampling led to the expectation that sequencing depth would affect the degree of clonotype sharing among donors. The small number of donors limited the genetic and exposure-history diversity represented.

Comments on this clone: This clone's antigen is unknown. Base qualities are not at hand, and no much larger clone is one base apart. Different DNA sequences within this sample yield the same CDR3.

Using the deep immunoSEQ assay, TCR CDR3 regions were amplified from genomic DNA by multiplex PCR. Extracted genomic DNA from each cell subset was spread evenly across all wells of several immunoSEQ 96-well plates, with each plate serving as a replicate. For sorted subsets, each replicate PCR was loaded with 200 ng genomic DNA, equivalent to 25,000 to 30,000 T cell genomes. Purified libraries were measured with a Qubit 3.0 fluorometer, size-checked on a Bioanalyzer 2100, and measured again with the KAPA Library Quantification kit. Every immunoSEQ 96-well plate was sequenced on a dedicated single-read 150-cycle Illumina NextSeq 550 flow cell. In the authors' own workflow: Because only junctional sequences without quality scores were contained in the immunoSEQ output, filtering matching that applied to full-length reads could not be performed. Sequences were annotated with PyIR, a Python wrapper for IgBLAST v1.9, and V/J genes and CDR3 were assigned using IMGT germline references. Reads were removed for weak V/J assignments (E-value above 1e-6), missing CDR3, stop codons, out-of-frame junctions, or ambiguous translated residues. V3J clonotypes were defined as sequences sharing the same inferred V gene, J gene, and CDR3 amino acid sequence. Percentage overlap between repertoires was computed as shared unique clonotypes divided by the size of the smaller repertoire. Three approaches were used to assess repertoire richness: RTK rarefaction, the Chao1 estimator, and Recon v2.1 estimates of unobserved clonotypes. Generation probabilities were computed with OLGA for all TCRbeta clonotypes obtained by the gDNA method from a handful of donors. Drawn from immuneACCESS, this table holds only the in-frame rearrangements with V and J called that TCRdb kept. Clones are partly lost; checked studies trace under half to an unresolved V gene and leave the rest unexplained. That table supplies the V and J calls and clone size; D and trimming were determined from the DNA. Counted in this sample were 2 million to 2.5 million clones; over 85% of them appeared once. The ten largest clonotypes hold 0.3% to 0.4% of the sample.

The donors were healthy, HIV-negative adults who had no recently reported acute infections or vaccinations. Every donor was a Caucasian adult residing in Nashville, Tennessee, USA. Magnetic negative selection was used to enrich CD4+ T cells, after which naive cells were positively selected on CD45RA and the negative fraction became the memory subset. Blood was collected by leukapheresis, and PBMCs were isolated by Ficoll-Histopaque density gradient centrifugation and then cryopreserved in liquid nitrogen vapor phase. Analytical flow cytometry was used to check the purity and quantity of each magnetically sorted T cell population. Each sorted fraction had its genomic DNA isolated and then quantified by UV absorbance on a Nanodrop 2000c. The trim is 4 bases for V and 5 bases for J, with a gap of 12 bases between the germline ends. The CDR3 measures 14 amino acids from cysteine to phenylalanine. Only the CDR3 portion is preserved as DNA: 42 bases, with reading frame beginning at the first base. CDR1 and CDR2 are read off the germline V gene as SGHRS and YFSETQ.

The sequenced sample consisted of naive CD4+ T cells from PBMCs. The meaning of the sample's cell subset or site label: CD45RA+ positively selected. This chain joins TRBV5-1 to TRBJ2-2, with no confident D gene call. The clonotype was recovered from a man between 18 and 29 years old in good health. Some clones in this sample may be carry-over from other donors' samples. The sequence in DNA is TGCGCCAGCAGCCTGGTCCCGGGTACCGGGGAGCTGTTTTTT. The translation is CASSLVPGTGELFF.